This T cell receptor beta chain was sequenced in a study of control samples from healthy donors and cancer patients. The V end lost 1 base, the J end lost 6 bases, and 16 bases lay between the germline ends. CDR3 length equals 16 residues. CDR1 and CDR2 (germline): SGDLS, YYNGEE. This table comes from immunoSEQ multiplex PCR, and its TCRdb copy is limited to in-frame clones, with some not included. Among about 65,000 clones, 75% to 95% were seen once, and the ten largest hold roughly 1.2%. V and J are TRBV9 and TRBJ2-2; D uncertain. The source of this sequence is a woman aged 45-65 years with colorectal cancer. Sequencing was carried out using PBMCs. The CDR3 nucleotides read TGTGCCAGCAGCGTATTCTTCCCCTCTGAACCCGGGGAGCTGTTTTTT. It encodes CASSVFFPSEPGELFF. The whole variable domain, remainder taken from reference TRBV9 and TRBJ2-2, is DSGVTQTPKHLITATGQRVTLRCSPRSGDLSVYWYQQSLDQGLQFLIQYYNGEERAKGNILERFSAQQFPDLHSELNLSSLELGDSALYFCASSVFFPSEPGELFFGEGSRLTVL.